This T cell receptor (beta chain) came from a study of shared clonotypes between healthy human individuals. Some clones are missing from TCRdb's copy, which holds only in-frame ones; the method was immunoSEQ multiplex PCR. The repertoire holds around 2,000,000 clones, with approximately 95% as singletons. Deletions cut 5 bases from V and 7 bases from J, with 8 bases between. This CDR3 is 12 amino acids long. Germline CDR1 MDHEN, CDR2 SYDVKM. The chain has TRBV28 and TRBJ1-4; the D is unclear. The sequenced sample consisted of naive CD4+ T cells sorted from blood. Subset in this sample: CD45RA+ positively selected. This TCR was sampled from a man younger than 35 in good health. In nucleotides, the CDR3 is TGTGCCAGCAGTAACACTGGTGAAAAACTGTTTTTT. As protein: CASSNTGEKLFF. The full variable domain, with the rest looked up from reference TRBV28 and TRBJ1-4, is DVKVTQSSRYLVKRTGEKVFLECVQDMDHENMFWYRQDPGLGLRLIYFSYDVKMKEKGDIPEGYSVSREKKERFSLILESASTNQTSMYLCASSNTGEKLFFGSGTQLSVL.